This TCR beta chain was sequenced for a study of response to subunit inactivated influenza vaccine. Whole-study findings and limits: Each seasonal influenza vaccination, the authors suggested, recruits few new T cells.

TCRdb processed the RT-PCR reads anew with MiXCR; each CDR3 protein has one entry. Among around 750,000 distinct CDR3 sequences, around 20% were seen once, and the ten largest hold approximately 10%. Comments on this clonotype: Antigen specificity is unknown.

The TCR was taken from a man aged 45-65 years who received an inactivated influenza vaccine. Sequenced material: PBMCs from blood, taken roughly 5 days after vaccination.

DNA for the CDR3: TGTGCCAGCAGTTCGCCCAGTTCCCAGCATTTT. This sequence encodes CASSSPSSQHF. J is TRBJ1-5 and V is TRBV6-6; no clear D. Trimming shortened V by 4 bases and J by 11 bases, and 9 bases separated the two germline ends. CDR3 length: 11 amino acids. Germline CDR1 reads MNHNY; CDR2 reads SVGAGI (reference sequence).